This T cell receptor beta chain was retrieved from a study of response to subunit inactivated influenza vaccine. TCRdb used MiXCR to reprocess the RT-PCR reads, holding one entry per CDR3 protein. This sample has approximately 680,000 distinct CDR3 sequences, with roughly 14% found just once. Per germline, CDR1 LGHNT and CDR2 FRNRAP. CDR3 length: 11 amino acids. Trimming removed 5 bases at V and 5 bases at J, with 6 bases between. This clonotype was picked up a small number of times. Its matching antigen is unknown. Study outcomes and limitations: Each seasonal influenza vaccination recruits few new T cells, the authors suggested.

The genes are TRBV12-5 and TRBJ2-5; D is unclear. The sample consisted of PBMCs from blood, taken approximately 13 days after vaccination. This clonotype was obtained from a man aged 50 or older who received an inactivated influenza vaccine. The CDR3 spells CASGTGETQYF. The CDR3 DNA is TGTGCTAGTGGTACCGGGGAGACCCAGTACTTC. The full variable domain, with the rest looked up from reference TRBV12-5 and TRBJ2-5, is DARVTQTPRHKVTEMGQEVTMRCQPILGHNTVFWYRQTMMQGLELLAYFRNRAPLDDSGMPKDRFSAEMPDATLATLKIQPSEPRDSAVYFCASGTGETQYFGPGTRLLVL.